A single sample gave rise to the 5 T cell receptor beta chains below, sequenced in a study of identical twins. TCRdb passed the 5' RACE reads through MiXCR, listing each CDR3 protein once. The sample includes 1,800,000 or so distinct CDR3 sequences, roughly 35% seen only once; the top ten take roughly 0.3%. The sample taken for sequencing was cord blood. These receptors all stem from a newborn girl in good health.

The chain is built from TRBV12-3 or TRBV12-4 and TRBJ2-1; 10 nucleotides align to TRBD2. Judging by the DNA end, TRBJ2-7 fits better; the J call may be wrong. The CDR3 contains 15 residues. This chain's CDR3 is CASSPLAGRGNEQYF. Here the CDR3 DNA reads TGTGCCAGCAGTCCACTAGCGGGACGCGGAAATGAGCAGTACTTC.

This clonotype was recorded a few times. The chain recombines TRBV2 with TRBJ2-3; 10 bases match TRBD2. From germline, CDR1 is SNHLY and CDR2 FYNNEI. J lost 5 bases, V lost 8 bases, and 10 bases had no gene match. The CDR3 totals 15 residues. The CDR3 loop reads CASVQRGGRIDTQYF. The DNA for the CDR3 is TGTGCCAGCGTCCAGCGGGGGGGCAGGATAGATACGCAGTATTTT.

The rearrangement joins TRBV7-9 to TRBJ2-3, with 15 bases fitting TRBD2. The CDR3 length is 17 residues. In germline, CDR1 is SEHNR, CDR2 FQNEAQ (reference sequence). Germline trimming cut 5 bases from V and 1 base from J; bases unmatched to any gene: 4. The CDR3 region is CASSTRTSGRGTDTQYF. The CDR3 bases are TGTGCCAGCAGCACCCGGACTAGCGGGAGGGGCACAGATACGCAGTATTTT.

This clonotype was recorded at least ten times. Here the CDR3 reads CAISPLAYEQYF. In nucleotides, the CDR3 is TGTGCCATCAGCCCTCTAGCCTACGAGCAGTACTTC. This chain connects TRBV10-3 to TRBJ2-7, with unresolved D. Germline V gene lookup returns CDR1 ENHRY and CDR2 SYGVKD. The CDR3 length is 12 residues. Trimming removed 6 bases at V and 2 bases at J, with 8 bases between.

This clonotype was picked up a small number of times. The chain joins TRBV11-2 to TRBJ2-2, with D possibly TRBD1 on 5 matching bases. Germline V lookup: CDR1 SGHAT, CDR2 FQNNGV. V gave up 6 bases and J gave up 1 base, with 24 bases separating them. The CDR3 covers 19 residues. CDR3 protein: CASRPAAKGRTLNTGELFF. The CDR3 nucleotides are TGTGCCAGCAGGCCAGCTGCGAAGGGGCGGACCTTGAACACCGGGGAGCTGTTTTTT. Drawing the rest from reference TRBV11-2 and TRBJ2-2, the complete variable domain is EAGVAQSPRYKIIEKRQSVAFWCNPISGHATLYWYQQILGQGPKLLIQFQNNGVVDDSQLPKDRFSAERLKGVDSTLKIQPAKLEDSAVYLCASRPAAKGRTLNTGELFFGEGSRLTVL.